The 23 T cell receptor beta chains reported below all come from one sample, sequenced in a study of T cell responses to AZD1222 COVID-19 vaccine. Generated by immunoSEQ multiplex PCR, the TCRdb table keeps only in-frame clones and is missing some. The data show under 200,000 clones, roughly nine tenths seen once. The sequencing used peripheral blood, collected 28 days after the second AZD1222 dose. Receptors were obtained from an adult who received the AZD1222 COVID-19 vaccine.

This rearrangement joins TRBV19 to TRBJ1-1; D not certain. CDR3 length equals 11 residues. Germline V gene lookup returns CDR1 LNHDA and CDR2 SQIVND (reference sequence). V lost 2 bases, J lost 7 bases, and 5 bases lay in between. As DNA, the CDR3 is TGTGCCAGTAGTATATCGGGTGAAGCTTTCTTT. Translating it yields CASSISGEAFF.

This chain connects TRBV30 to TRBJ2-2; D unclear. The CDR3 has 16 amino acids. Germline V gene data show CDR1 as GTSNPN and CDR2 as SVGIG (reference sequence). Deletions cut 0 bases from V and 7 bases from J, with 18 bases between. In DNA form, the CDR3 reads TGTGCCTGGAGTGTACTTGGGTCCGAATGGGACGGGGAGCTGTTTTTT. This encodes CAWSVLGSEWDGELFF.

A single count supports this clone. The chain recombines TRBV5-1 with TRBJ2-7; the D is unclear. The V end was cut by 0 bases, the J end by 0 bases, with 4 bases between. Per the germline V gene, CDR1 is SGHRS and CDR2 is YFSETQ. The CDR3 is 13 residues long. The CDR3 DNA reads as TGCGCCAGCAGCTTGGCAGTCTCCTACGAGCAGTACTTC. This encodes CASSLAVSYEQYF.

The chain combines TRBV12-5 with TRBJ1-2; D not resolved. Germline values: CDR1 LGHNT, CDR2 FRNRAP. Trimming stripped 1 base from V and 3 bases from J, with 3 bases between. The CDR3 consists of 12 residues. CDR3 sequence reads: CASGLGDYGYTF. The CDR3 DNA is TGTGCTAGTGGTTTGGGGGACTATGGCTACACCTTC.

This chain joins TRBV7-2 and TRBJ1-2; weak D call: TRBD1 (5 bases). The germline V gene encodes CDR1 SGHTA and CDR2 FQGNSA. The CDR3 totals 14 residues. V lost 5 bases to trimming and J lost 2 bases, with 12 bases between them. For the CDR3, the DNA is TGTGCCAGCAGCCCCCTCCCAGGGAACTATGGCTACACCTTC. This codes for CASSPLPGNYGYTF.

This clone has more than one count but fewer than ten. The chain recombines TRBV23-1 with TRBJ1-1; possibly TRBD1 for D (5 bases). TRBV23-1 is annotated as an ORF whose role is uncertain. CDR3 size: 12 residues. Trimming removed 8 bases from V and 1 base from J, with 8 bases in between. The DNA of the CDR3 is TGCGCCAGCGTGGGGGGGAACACTGAAGCTTTCTTT. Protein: CASVGGNTEAFF.

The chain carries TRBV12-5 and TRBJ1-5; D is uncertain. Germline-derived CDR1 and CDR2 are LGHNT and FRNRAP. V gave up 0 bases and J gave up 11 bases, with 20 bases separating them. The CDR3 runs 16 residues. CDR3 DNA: TGTGCTAGTGGTTTGGTACGAGGGAAGGAGTTGGAGGCCCAGCATTTT. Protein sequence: CASGLVRGKELEAQHF.

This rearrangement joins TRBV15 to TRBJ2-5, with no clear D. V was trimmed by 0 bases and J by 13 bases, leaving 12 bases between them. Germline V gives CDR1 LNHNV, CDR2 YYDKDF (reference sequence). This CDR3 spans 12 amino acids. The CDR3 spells CATSRDHSRRYF. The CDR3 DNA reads TGTGCCACCAGCAGAGACCATAGTCGTCGGTACTTC.

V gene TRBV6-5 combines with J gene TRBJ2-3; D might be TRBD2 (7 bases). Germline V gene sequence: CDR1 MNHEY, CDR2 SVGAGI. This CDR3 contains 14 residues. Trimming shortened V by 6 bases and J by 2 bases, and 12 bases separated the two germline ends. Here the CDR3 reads CASSLGGATDTQYF. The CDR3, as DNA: TGTGCCAGCAGCCTTGGGGGGGCCACAGATACGCAGTATTTT.

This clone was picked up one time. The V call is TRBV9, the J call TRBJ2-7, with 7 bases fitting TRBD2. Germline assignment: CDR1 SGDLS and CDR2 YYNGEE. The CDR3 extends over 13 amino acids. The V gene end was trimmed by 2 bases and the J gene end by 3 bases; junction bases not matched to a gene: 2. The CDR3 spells CASSVSSGYEQYF. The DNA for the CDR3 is TGTGCCAGCAGCGTGTCTAGCGGCTACGAGCAGTACTTC.

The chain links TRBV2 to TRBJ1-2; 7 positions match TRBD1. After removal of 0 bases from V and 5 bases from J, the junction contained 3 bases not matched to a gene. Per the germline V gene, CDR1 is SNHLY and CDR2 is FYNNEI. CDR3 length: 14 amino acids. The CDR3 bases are TGTGCCAGCAGTGAAGCCAGGGGGAAGTATGGCTACACCTTC. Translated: CASSEARGKYGYTF. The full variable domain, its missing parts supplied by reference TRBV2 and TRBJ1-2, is EPEVTQTPSHQVTQMGQEVILRCVPISNHLYFYWYRQILGQKVEFLVSFYNNEISEKSEIFDDQFSVERPDGSNFTLKIRSTKLEDSAMYFCASSEARGKYGYTFGSGTRLTVV.

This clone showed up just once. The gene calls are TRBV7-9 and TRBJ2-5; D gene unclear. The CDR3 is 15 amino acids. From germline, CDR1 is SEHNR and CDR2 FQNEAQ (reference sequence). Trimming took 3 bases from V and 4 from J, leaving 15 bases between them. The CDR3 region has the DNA TGTGCCAGCAGCTTTTTTCAAGTAGCTGGAGAGACCCAGTACTTC. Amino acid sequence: CASSFFQVAGETQYF. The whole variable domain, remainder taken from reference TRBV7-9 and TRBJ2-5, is DTGVSQNPRHKITKRGQNVTFRCDPISEHNRLYWYRQTLGQGPEFLTYFQNEAQLEKSRLLSDRFSAERPKGSFSTLEIQRTEQGDSAMYLCASSFFQVAGETQYFGPGTRLLVL.

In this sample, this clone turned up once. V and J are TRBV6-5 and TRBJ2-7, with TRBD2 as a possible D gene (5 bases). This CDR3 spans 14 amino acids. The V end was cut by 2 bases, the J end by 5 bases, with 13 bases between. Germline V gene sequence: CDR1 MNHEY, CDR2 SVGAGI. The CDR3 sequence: CASSYGGPPDEQYF. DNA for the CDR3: TGTGCCAGCAGTTACGGAGGCCCGCCCGACGAGCAGTACTTC.

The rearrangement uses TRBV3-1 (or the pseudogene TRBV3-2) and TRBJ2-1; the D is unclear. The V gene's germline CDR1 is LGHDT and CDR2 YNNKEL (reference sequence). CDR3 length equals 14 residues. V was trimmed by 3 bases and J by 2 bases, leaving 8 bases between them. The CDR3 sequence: CASSHATAYNEQFF. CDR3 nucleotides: TGTGCCAGCAGCCACGCCACCGCCTACAATGAGCAGTTCTTC.

The DNA of the CDR3 is TGCGCCAGCAGCCAATTTAATGGGGACAAGGAGACAGAAGCTTTCTTT. Residues: CASSQFNGDKETEAFF. J is TRBJ1-1 and V is TRBV4-3, with TRBD1 as a possible D gene (6 bases). CDR1 is LGHNA, CDR2 YSLEER, per germline. The CDR3 totals 16 residues. The V and J ends lost 2 bases and 8 bases respectively, with 21 bases between them.

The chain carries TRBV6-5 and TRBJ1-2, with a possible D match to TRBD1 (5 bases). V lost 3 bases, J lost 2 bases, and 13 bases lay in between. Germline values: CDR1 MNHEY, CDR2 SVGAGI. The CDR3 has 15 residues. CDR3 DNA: TGTGCCAGCAGTTATGTTGGGGGTCACAACTATGGCTACACCTTC. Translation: CASSYVGGHNYGYTF.

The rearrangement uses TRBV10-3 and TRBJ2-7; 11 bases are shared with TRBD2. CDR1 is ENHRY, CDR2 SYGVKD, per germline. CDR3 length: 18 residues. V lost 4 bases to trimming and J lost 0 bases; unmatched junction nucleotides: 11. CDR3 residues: CAISGAGTSGQSSYEQYF. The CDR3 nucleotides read TGTGCCATCAGTGGGGCCGGGACTAGCGGCCAGAGCTCCTACGAGCAGTACTTC.

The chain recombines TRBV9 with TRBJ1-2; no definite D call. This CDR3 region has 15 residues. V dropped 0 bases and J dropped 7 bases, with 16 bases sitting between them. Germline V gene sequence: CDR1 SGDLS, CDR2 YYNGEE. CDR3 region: CASSVGSGLDPGYTF. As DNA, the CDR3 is TGTGCCAGCAGCGTAGGGTCAGGACTTGACCCTGGCTACACCTTC.

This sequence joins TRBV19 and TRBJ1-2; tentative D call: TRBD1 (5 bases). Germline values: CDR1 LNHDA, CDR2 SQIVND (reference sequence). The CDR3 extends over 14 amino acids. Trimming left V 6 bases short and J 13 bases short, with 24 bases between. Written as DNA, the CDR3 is TGTGCCAGTAGCAAAGTGGGACGAAACGCCCGGCGCACCTTC. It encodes CASSKVGRNARRTF.

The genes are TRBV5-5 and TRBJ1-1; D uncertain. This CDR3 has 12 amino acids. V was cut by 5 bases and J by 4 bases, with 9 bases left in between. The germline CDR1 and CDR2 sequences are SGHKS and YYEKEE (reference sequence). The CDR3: CASSPGITEAFF. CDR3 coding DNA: TGTGCCAGCAGTCCGGGGATCACTGAAGCTTTCTTT.

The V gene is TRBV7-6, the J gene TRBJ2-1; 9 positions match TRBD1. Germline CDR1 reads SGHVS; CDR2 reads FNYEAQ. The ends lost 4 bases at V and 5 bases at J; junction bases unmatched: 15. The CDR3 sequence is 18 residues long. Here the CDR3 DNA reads TGTGCCAGCAGCTCCATGATGTGGGACAGGGTGTCCCACAATGAGCAGTTCTTC. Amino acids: CASSSMMWDRVSHNEQFF.

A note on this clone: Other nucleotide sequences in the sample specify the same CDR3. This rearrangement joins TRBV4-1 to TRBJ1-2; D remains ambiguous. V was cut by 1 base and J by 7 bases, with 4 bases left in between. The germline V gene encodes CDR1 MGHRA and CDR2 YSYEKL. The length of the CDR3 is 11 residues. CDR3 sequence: CASSQGGGYTF. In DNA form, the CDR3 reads TGCGCCAGCAGCCAAGGGGGTGGCTACACCTTC.

In DNA form, the CDR3 reads TGTGCCAGCAGTTTAGCAAGCTTGCGGAATTCACCCCTCCACTTT. This codes for CASSLASLRNSPLHF. The chain employs TRBV28 and TRBJ1-6; D is uncertain. V was shortened by 2 bases and J by 7 bases, with 12 bases between the two germline ends. The V gene's germline CDR1 is MDHEN and CDR2 SYDVKM. This CDR3 spans 15 amino acids. Drawing the rest from reference TRBV28 and TRBJ1-6, the complete variable domain is DVKVTQSSRYLVKRTGEKVFLECVQDMDHENMFWYRQDPGLGLRLIYFSYDVKMKEKGDIPEGYSVSREKKERFSLILESASTNQTSMYLCASSLASLRNSPLHFGNGTRLTVT.